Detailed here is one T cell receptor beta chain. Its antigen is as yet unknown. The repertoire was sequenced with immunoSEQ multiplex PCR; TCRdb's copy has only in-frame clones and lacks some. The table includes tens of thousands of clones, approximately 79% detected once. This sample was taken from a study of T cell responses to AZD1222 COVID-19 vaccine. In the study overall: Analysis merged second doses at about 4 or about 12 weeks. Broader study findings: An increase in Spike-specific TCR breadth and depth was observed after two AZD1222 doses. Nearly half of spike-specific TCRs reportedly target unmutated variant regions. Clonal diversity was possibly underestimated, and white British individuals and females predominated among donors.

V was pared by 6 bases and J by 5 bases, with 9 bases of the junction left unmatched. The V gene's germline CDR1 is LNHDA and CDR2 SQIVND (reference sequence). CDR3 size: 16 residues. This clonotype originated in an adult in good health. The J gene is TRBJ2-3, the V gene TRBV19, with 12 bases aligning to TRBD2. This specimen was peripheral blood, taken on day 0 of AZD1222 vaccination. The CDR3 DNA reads TGTGCCAGTAGCCCCGAGCTAGCGGGAGGGCGAGATACGCAGTATTTT. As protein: CASSPELAGGRDTQYF. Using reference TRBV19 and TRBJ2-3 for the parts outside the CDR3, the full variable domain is DGGITQSPKYLFRKEGQNVTLSCEQNLNHDAMYWYRQDPGQGLRLIYYSQIVNDFQKGDIAEGYSVSREKKESFPLTVTSAQKNPTAFYLCASSPELAGGRDTQYFGPGTRLTVL.